This entry lists 8 T cell receptor beta chains sequenced from one sample in a study of cytomegalovirus exposure and HLA in healthy donors. It was with 60 Vbeta and 13 Jbeta primers that the PCR ran. Some clones are missing from TCRdb's copy, which holds only in-frame ones; the method was immunoSEQ multiplex PCR. Of approximately 81,000 clones in the sample, about 74% were seen once. Sequenced input: PBMCs. The receptor set was obtained from a woman aged 50 to 60 in good health and CMV-seropositive.

This clone appeared a single time. The V gene is TRBV5-6, the J gene TRBJ2-7; D may be TRBD1 (6 bases). The V and J ends lost 5 bases and 5 bases respectively, with 17 bases between them. Germline loops: CDR1 SGHDT, CDR2 YYEEEE. CDR3 length: 14 amino acids. The CDR3 DNA follows: TGTGCCAGCAGTTACAGGAGTTGGGGGCACGAGCAGTACTTC. Residues: CASSYRSWGHEQYF.

The genes are TRBV16 and TRBJ1-5; D perhaps matches TRBD1 (6 bases). Germline V gives CDR1 KGHSY, CDR2 FQNENV. This CDR3 contains 17 residues. V dropped 4 bases and J dropped 1 base, with 17 bases sitting between them. CDR3: CASSPASWGRSNQPQHF. For the CDR3, the DNA is TGTGCCAGCAGCCCCGCCTCCTGGGGGCGAAGCAATCAGCCCCAGCATTTT. The complete variable domain, with remaining parts taken from reference TRBV16 and TRBJ1-5, reads GEEVAQTPKHLVRGEGQKAKLYCAPIKGHSYVFWYQQVLKNEFKFLISFQNENVFDETGMPKERFSAKCLPNSPCSLEIQATKLEDSAVYFCASSPASWGRSNQPQHFGDGTRLSIL.

This clone is a singleton in its sample. Mismatch with germline at one junction end may stem from a read error. The chain recombines TRBV6-5 with TRBJ1-2; 9 bases are a match to TRBD1. This CDR3 is built from 14 residues. CDR1 MNHEY and CDR2 SVGAGI come from the germline V gene. CDR3 amino acids: CASSVTGGHYDYTF. CDR3 nucleotides: TGTGCCAGCAGCGTAACAGGGGGCCACTATGACTACACCTTC.

J is TRBJ1-4 and V is TRBV10-3; D perhaps matches TRBD1 (5 bases). With 1 base removed from V and 10 bases from J, the gap between germline ends came to 13 bases. This CDR3 is 14 amino acids long. Germline CDR1 and CDR2: ENHRY and SYGVKD. CDR3 in amino acids: CAISELGQGGKLFF. CDR3 in DNA: TGTGCCATCAGTGAGTTGGGCCAGGGAGGAAAACTGTTTTTT.

V is TRBV28 and J is TRBJ1-5; D is uncertain. The CDR3 covers 12 residues. V was clipped by 5 bases and J by 7 bases, with 9 bases between them. Germline V CDR1 and CDR2: MDHEN, SYDVKM. This chain's CDR3 is CASSPFMQPQHF. CDR3 nucleotide sequence: TGTGCCAGCAGTCCCTTTATGCAGCCCCAGCATTTT.

The chain uses TRBV28 and TRBJ1-2, with D maybe TRBD1 (5 bases). Germline V lookup: CDR1 MDHEN, CDR2 SYDVKM. There are 13 residues in the CDR3. V was shortened by 10 bases and J by 8 bases, with 20 bases between the two germline ends. The CDR3 region is CATYQGNPWGYTF. The CDR3 coding sequence is TGTGCCACCTACCAGGGAAATCCCTGGGGCTACACCTTC.

The genes are TRBV28 and TRBJ2-2, with no clear D. Germline loops: CDR1 MDHEN, CDR2 SYDVKM. With 1 base removed from V and 2 bases from J, the gap between germline ends came to 8 bases. This CDR3 is 15 amino acids long. The CDR3 sequence is CASSLYRVNTGELFF. CDR3 sequence (DNA): TGTGCCAGCAGTTTATACAGAGTTAACACCGGGGAGCTGTTTTTT.

As DNA, the CDR3 is TGCAGTGGGGAGGTTGAATTCGGCTACACCTTC. Its translation: CSGEVEFGYTF. V gene TRBV20-1 combines with J gene TRBJ1-2; D ambiguous. Trimming removed 7 bases at V and 8 bases at J, with 14 bases between. CDR3 length: 11 residues. Looked up from germline, CDR1 is DFQATT and CDR2 is SNEGSKA (reference sequence).